One and the same sample provided the 15 T cell receptor beta chains below, sequenced in a study of sequential checkpoint blockade in melanoma. Documented treatment: randomized to nivolumab then ipilimumab (arm A) or the reverse (arm B). The data were produced by immunoSEQ multiplex PCR, yet TCRdb's version contains in-frame clones alone and is incomplete. This table has about 10,000 clones, approximately 73% appearing once. The material was CD8+ T cells sorted from blood (inferred from file names), obtained from a patient given nivolumab and ipilimumab in sequence. Receptor source: a human donor with melanoma.

The rearrangement uses TRBV5-6 and TRBJ2-7; 7 positions match TRBD1. J gave up 3 bases and V 6 bases, and 9 bases lay outside the gene matches. The CDR3 totals 14 residues. The germline V gene has CDR1 SGHDT and CDR2 YYEEEE. CDR3 in DNA: TGTGCCAGCATCCAATTTAACAGGGGCTACGAGCAGTACTTC. The encoded protein is CASIQFNRGYEQYF.

This clone is a singleton in its sample. This rearrangement joins TRBV19 to TRBJ2-5; 8 bases align to TRBD1. Germline CDR1 LNHDA, CDR2 SQIVND (reference sequence). Trimming removed 3 bases from V and 1 base from J; junction bases left unmatched: 4. This CDR3 is 15 amino acids long. As DNA, the CDR3 is TGTGCCAGTAGTATCAACAGGGGGATCCAAGAGACCCAGTACTTC. The encoded protein is CASSINRGIQETQYF.

This chain links TRBV5-6 with TRBJ2-7; possible D gene TRBD1, 5 bases. The CDR3 extends over 13 amino acids. CDR1 and CDR2 from the germline V gene are SGHDT and YYEEEE. Trimming removed 4 bases from V and 0 bases from J, with 8 bases in between. The CDR3, as DNA: TGTGCCAGCAGCATGGACAACTCCTACGAGCAGTACTTC. It is translated as CASSMDNSYEQYF.

The chain recombines TRBV5-4 with TRBJ2-1; TRBD1 aligns across 9 bases. The CDR3 spans 16 residues. The ends lost 4 bases at V and 2 bases at J; junction bases unmatched: 7. Germline CDR1 and CDR2: SGHNT and YYREEE (reference sequence). The CDR3 coding sequence is TGTGCCAGCAGCCCTACCGGGACAGGGACCTACAATGAGCAGTTCTTC. Amino acids: CASSPTGTGTYNEQFF.

This clone occurred a few times. Other DNA variants within this sample encode the same CDR3. The J gene is TRBJ2-1, the V gene TRBV7-9; 9 positions match TRBD2. The CDR3 length is 19 residues. Trimming took 5 bases from V and 0 from J; bases not matched to a gene: 14. CDR1 and CDR2 (germline): SEHNR, FQNEAQ (reference sequence). The CDR3 DNA is TGTGCCAGCAGCCAGAGAGGACGGACTAGCGCCTACTCCTACAATGAGCAGTTCTTC. This encodes CASSQRGRTSAYSYNEQFF.

V gene TRBV29-1 combines with J gene TRBJ2-1; no clear D gene. V gave up 6 bases and J gave up 5 bases, with 14 bases separating them. Germline CDR1 reads SQVTM; CDR2 reads ANQGSEA. The CDR3 has 13 amino acids. As DNA, the CDR3 is TGCAGCGTCCCCAGGCCGGATCACAATGAGCAGTTCTTC. Protein sequence: CSVPRPDHNEQFF.

The CDR3 DNA is TGTGCCACCAGCAGAGATCAGGGGTGGCATGAGCAGTTCTTC. Residues: CATSRDQGWHEQFF. The chain combines TRBV15 with TRBJ2-1; perhaps TRBD1 as D (6 bases). Trimming took off 0 bases at V and 8 bases at J, with 11 bases between the two ends. Per the germline V gene, CDR1 is LNHNV and CDR2 is YYDKDF (reference sequence). The CDR3 runs to 14 residues.

This clone turned up a few times. J is TRBJ2-2 and V is TRBV30; the D gene is possibly TRBD1 (5 bases). This CDR3 spans 15 amino acids. Per the germline V gene, CDR1 is GTSNPN and CDR2 is SVGIG (reference sequence). The V end lost 0 bases, the J end lost 5 bases, and 13 bases lay between the germline ends. DNA of the CDR3: TGTGCCTGGAGTGTCCAGGGCCTTTCGACCGGGGAGCTGTTTTTT. It is translated as CAWSVQGLSTGELFF.

The sample holds a few counts of this clone. This chain uses TRBV4-1 with TRBJ1-2, with D possibly being TRBD1 (6 bases). The germline gives CDR1 MGHRA, CDR2 YSYEKL. Trimming took 3 bases from V and 2 from J, leaving 19 bases between them. This CDR3 spans 17 amino acids. CDR3: CASSHSNFGGRNYGYTF. The CDR3 coding sequence is TGCGCCAGCAGCCACTCCAACTTCGGGGGGCGCAACTATGGCTACACCTTC.

J is TRBJ2-7 and V is TRBV9; 7 nucleotides line up with TRBD1. The trim removed 0 bases at V and 6 bases at J, leaving 3 bases unmatched. The length of the CDR3 is 13 residues. The germline V gene encodes CDR1 SGDLS and CDR2 YYNGEE. In nucleotides, the CDR3 is TGTGCCAGCAGCGTAGGGTCAGGGGGCGAGCAGTACTTC. This translates into CASSVGSGGEQYF.

The chain joins TRBV7-1 to TRBJ1-2; 9 nucleotides align to TRBD1. TRBV7-1 is annotated as an ORF whose role is uncertain. Trimming removed 4 bases from V and 8 bases from J; junction bases left unmatched: 14. The CDR3 consists of 16 residues. This CDR3 reads CASSLTPPRQGEGYTF. The DNA for the CDR3 is TGTGCCAGCAGCTTAACCCCACCTCGACAGGGGGAAGGCTACACCTTC.

This clone appeared a single time. V is TRBV27 and J is TRBJ2-2; 12 nucleotides agree with TRBD2. After removal of 0 bases from V and 8 bases from J, the junction contained 10 bases not matched to a gene. The CDR3 is 18 amino acids. Germline V gene data show CDR1 as MNHEY and CDR2 as SMNVEV (reference sequence). As DNA, the CDR3 is TGTGCCAGCAGTTTATCGAGAACTAGCGGGAGGTTGGAAGGGGAGCTGTTTTTT. It is translated as CASSLSRTSGRLEGELFF.

The chain links TRBV5-6 to TRBJ2-7, with D perhaps TRBD2 (6 bases). Germline V gene data show CDR1 as SGHDT and CDR2 as YYEEEE. With 1 base removed from V and 12 bases from J, the gap between germline ends came to 14 bases. The CDR3 has 12 amino acids. DNA for the CDR3: TGTGCCAGCAGCTTGTCCAGCGGGTTTGTGTACTTC. Translated, it gives CASSLSSGFVYF. Variable domain in full (rest from reference TRBV5-6 and TRBJ2-7): DAGVTQSPTHLIKTRGQQVTLRCSPKSGHDTVSWYQQALGQGPQFIFQYYEEEERQRGNFPDRFSGHQFPNYSSELNVNALLLGDSALYLCASSLSSGFVYFGPGTRLTVT.

The chain uses TRBV9 and TRBJ2-7; 9 bases line up with TRBD1. V shed 3 bases and J 5 bases; nucleotides not matched to a gene: 9. CDR3 length: 15 residues. Germline V CDR1 and CDR2: SGDLS, YYNGEE. CDR3 loop: CASSATGGELNEQYF. The CDR3 DNA sequence: TGTGCCAGCAGCGCCACAGGGGGCGAGTTGAACGAGCAGTACTTC. The full variable domain, completed using reference TRBV9 and TRBJ2-7, is DSGVTQTPKHLITATGQRVTLRCSPRSGDLSVYWYQQSLDQGLQFLIQYYNGEERAKGNILERFSAQQFPDLHSELNLSSLELGDSALYFCASSATGGELNEQYFGPGTRLTVT.

The chain carries TRBV14 and TRBJ1-5; D gene uncertain. CDR1 is SGHDN, CDR2 FVKESK, per germline. The V end lost 3 bases, the J end lost 6 bases, and 12 bases lay between the germline ends. The CDR3 has 14 amino acids. DNA for the CDR3: TGTGCCAGCAGCCAGGGGAGTGCTGGTCAGCCCCAGCATTTT. Translation gives CASSQGSAGQPQHF.